This T cell receptor beta chain was obtained from a study of blood T cell repertoires in COVID-19. Study background: From the United States, Italy and Spain came samples of acute and convalescent COVID-19.

The CDR3 consists of 13 residues. V trimming: 8 bases; J trimming: 3 bases; junction bases outside the gene matches: 3. Germline CDR1 and CDR2: MNHEY and SVGAGI. Per the study methods: Reference gene primers were amplified, and this amplification served to estimate nucleated cell counts. The protocol was immunoSEQ multiplex PCR, while the TCRdb copy is restricted to in-frame clones and leaves out a portion. V, J and clone size reflect that table, while D and trimming were determined from the DNA. The data contain 300,000 to 350,000 clones, about 88% of them singletons. Seattle's cohort entered during active infection and was followed longitudinally.

The chain employs TRBV6-5 and TRBJ2-5, with 10 bases aligning to TRBD1. Material for sequencing was peripheral blood. The sequence came from a woman in her 70s with COVID-19, enrolled during active disease. The CDR3 nucleotides read TGTGCCAGCTCCGGGACAGGGGAAGAGACCCAGTACTTC. Its protein is CASSGTGEETQYF.